This T cell receptor (beta chain) is drawn from a study of blood T cells in healthy people across ages. The length of the CDR3 is 15 residues. Trimming at V came to 1 base and at J to 3 bases, leaving 6 bases not matched to a gene. The germline gives CDR1 SGHVS, CDR2 FNYEAQ. Then a second PCR, running roughly 7 to 11 cycles, was carried out with a sample-barcoded 5' primer and a J-beta primer mix. Each CDR3 protein gets one entry after TCRdb re-called the 5' RACE reads with MiXCR. The sample has 1.8 million or so distinct CDR3 sequences, around 42% seen once. The V gene is TRBV7-6, the J gene TRBJ2-7, with TRBD1 matching 7 bases. The specimen sequenced was blood. This TCR derives from a human donor in good health. The CDR3 region has the DNA TGTGCCAGCAGCTTAGGGTCTGGACAGGTCTACGAGCAGTACTTC. It encodes CASSLGSGQVYEQYF.